This record concerns one TCR beta chain sequence. Its antigen is not known. Trimming stripped 7 bases from V and 3 bases from J, with 12 bases between. This CDR3 comprises 14 residues. Per the germline V gene, CDR1 is LNHDA and CDR2 is SQIVND (reference sequence). The sample originates from a study of cytomegalovirus exposure and HLA in healthy donors. General study findings and limits: Roughly 170 TCR beta chains were listed as cytomegalovirus-associated.

Vbeta (60) and Jbeta (13) primers were used in the PCR. Generated by immunoSEQ multiplex PCR, the TCRdb table keeps only in-frame clones and is missing some. This table holds 29,000 or so clones. The source of this sequence is a young man in good health and CMV-seronegative. This chain uses TRBV19 with TRBJ1-4; tentatively, D is TRBD1 (5 bases). The sequenced sample was PBMCs. The CDR3 reads CASNDRGANEKLFF. The CDR3 bases are TGTGCCAGTAACGATCGGGGGGCTAATGAAAAACTGTTTTTT.